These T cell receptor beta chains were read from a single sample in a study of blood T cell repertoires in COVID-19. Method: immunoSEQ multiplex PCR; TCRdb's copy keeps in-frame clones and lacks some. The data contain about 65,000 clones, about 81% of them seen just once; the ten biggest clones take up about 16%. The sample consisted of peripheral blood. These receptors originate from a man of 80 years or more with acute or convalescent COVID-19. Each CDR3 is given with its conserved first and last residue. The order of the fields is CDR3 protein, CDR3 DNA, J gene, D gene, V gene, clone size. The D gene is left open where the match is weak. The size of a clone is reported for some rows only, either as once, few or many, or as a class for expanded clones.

CDR3: CASSPEFSYNSPLHF
DNA: TGTGCCAGCTCACCAGAGTTCTCCTATAATTCACCCCTCCACTTT
J: TRBJ1-6
D: .
V: TRBV18
size: .

CDR3: CASSVVEGVGTEAFF
DNA: TGTGCCAGCAGCGTAGTTGAGGGGGTAGGCACTGAAGCTTTCTTT
J: TRBJ1-1
D: .
V: TRBV9
size: .

CDR3: CASSSPTGSSYEQYF
DNA: TGTGCCAGCAGCTCGCCGACAGGGAGCTCCTACGAGCAGTACTTC
J: TRBJ2-7
D: TRBD1
V: TRBV5-4
size: .

CDR3: CASSQVPSPGQGVQYF
DNA: TGTGCCAGCAGCCAAGTCCCCTCCCCGGGACAGGGTGTGCAGTACTTC
J: TRBJ2-7
D: TRBD1
V: TRBV14
size: few

CDR3: CASSLALGRGLETQYF
DNA: TGCGCCAGCAGCTTGGCCCTCGGCAGGGGGCTTGAGACCCAGTACTTC
J: TRBJ2-5
D: TRBD1
V: TRBV5-1
size: once

CDR3: CASRAGFGSNQPQHF
DNA: TGCGCCAGCAGGGCAGGGTTCGGGAGCAATCAGCCCCAGCATTTT
J: TRBJ1-5
D: .
V: TRBV5-1
size: .

CDR3: CASSLETQVFGTEAFF
DNA: TGTGCCAGCAGCTTAGAGACCCAGGTCTTCGGCACTGAAGCTTTCTTT
J: TRBJ1-1
D: .
V: TRBV7-9
size: .

CDR3: CASSSGHPNTEAFF
DNA: TGTGCCAGTAGTAGCGGACACCCGAACACTGAAGCTTTCTTT
J: TRBJ1-1
D: .
V: TRBV19
size: .

CDR3: CASVEETQYF
DNA: TGTGCCAGCGTGGAGGAGACCCAGTACTTC
J: TRBJ2-5
D: .
V: TRBV25-1
size: .

CDR3: CATSRGTGDNSPLHF
DNA: TGTGCCACCAGCAGGGGGACGGGGGATAATTCACCCCTCCACTTT
J: TRBJ1-6
D: .
V: TRBV15
size: .

CDR3: CASRALGVGGRNQPQHF
DNA: TGTGCCAGCAGAGCCCTCGGGGTAGGGGGCCGCAATCAGCCCCAGCATTTT
J: TRBJ1-5
D: TRBD1
V: TRBV2
size: few

CDR3: CASRATGGREYGYTF
DNA: TGTGCCAGCAGGGCAACAGGGGGGCGTGAGTATGGCTACACCTTC
J: TRBJ1-2
D: TRBD1
V: TRBV6-5
size: once

CDR3: CASSPTGQGANEKLFF
DNA: TGTGCCAGCTCACCAACAGGACAGGGAGCTAATGAAAAACTGTTTTTT
J: TRBJ1-4
D: TRBD1
V: TRBV18
size: .

CDR3: CASSYRTGTVEFF
DNA: TGTGCCAGCAGTTACCGTACCGGGACAGTTGAGTTCTTC
J: TRBJ2-1
D: TRBD1
V: TRBV11-3
size: .

CDR3: CASSPGQGSDTQYF
DNA: TGTGCCAGCTCACCGGGACAGGGATCAGATACGCAGTATTTT
J: TRBJ2-3
D: TRBD1
V: TRBV18
size: .

CDR3: CASRDAPGPNYGYTF
DNA: TGTGCCAGCAGGGATGCCCCTGGGCCTAACTATGGCTACACCTTC
J: TRBJ1-2
D: .
V: TRBV6-5
size: few

CDR3: CSVTGAIYGYTF
DNA: TGCAGCGTGACAGGGGCCATCTATGGCTACACCTTC
J: TRBJ1-2
D: TRBD1
V: TRBV29-1
size: .